The 3 T cell receptor beta chains below come from one sample, sequenced in a study of cytomegalovirus exposure and HLA in healthy donors. PCR primers comprised 60 Vbeta and 13 Jbeta primers. TCRdb keeps only in-frame clones here, not all; method: immunoSEQ multiplex PCR. The data hold more than 85,000 clones, with 75% to 85% observed a single time. Material: PBMCs. All receptors derive from a woman aged 45 to 65 in good health and CMV-seropositive.

This chain connects TRBV19 to TRBJ1-1; a weak D match, TRBD1 (6 bases). V was cut by 3 bases and J by 4 bases, with 21 bases left in between. The CDR3 runs to 17 residues. Germline values: CDR1 LNHDA, CDR2 SQIVND (reference sequence). CDR3 in DNA: TGTGCCAGTAGTATTAGAGGGACAAGCTGGCGGTCCACTGAAGCTTTCTTT. This encodes CASSIRGTSWRSTEAFF. Full variable domain (rest looked up from reference TRBV19 and TRBJ1-1): DGGITQSPKYLFRKEGQNVTLSCEQNLNHDAMYWYRQDPGQGLRLIYYSQIVNDFQKGDIAEGYSVSREKKESFPLTVTSAQKNPTAFYLCASSIRGTSWRSTEAFFGQGTRLTVV.

V usage is TRBV6-6 and J usage is TRBJ1-2; 7 nucleotides align to TRBD1. The CDR3 is 14 residues long. J lost 2 bases, V lost 5 bases, and 5 bases had no gene match. Germline loops: CDR1 MNHNY, CDR2 SVGAGI (reference sequence). The CDR3, as DNA: TGTGCCAGCAGTCGTGGACAGGTGAACTATGGCTACACCTTC. As protein: CASSRGQVNYGYTF.

The chain uses TRBV19 and TRBJ2-1; D uncertain. Germline lookup yields CDR1 LNHDA and CDR2 SQIVND (reference sequence). The length of the CDR3 is 16 residues. V was clipped by 7 bases and J by 5 bases, with 21 bases between them. The CDR3 is CASTPSRPPTNNEQFF. Here the CDR3 DNA reads TGTGCCAGTACCCCCTCTAGGCCTCCCACTAACAATGAGCAGTTCTTC. Complete variable domain (other parts from reference TRBV19 and TRBJ2-1): DGGITQSPKYLFRKEGQNVTLSCEQNLNHDAMYWYRQDPGQGLRLIYYSQIVNDFQKGDIAEGYSVSREKKESFPLTVTSAQKNPTAFYLCASTPSRPPTNNEQFFGPGTRLTVL.